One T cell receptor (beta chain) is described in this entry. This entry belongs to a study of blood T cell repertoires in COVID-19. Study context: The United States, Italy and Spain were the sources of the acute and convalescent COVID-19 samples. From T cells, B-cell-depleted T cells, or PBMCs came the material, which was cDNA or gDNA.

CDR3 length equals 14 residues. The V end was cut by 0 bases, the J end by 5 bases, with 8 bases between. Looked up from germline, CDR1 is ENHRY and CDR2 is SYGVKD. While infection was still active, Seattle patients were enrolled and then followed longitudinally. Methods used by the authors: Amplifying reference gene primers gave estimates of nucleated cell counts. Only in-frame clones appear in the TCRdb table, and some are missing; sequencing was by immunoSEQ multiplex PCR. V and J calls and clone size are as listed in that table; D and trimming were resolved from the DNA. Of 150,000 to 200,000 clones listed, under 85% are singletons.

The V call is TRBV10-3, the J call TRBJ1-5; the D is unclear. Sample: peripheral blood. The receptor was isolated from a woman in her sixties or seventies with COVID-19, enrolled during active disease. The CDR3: CAISESTEYQPQHF. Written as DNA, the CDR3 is TGTGCCATCAGTGAGTCAACAGAATATCAGCCCCAGCATTTT.